This T cell receptor (beta chain) was sequenced during a study of sequential checkpoint blockade in melanoma. As for the study in general: Patients were randomized 1:1 to nivolumab-then-ipilimumab or ipilimumab-then-nivolumab first-line.

This CDR3 is 14 amino acids long. CDR1 and CDR2 from the germline V gene are LGHNA and YSLEER. V was clipped by 1 base and J by 7 bases, with 13 bases between them. Produced via immunoSEQ multiplex PCR; TCRdb's table is partial and in-frame only. The table records some 21,000 clones, 82% of them present only once. This clone was seen more than once but under ten times. Regarding treatment: randomized to nivolumab then ipilimumab (arm A) or the reverse (arm B). The material was CD8+ T cells sorted from blood (inferred from file names), obtained from a patient given nivolumab and ipilimumab in sequence. This rearrangement joins TRBV4-3 to TRBJ1-2; a possible D gene is TRBD1 (5 bases). The source is a human donor with melanoma. The CDR3 DNA reads as TGCGCCAGCAGCCAAGGGGAGGGGCGAGGTGGCTACACCTTC. The encoded protein is CASSQGEGRGGYTF.